The 26 T cell receptor beta chains reported below all come from one sample, sequenced in a study of blood T cell repertoires in COVID-19. Some clones are missing from TCRdb's copy, which holds only in-frame ones; the method was immunoSEQ multiplex PCR. Seen here are approximately 360,000 clones, about four fifths observed once, and the top ten hold roughly 5.1%. What was sequenced was PBMCs or T cells enriched from blood (not recorded which). The receptors were sampled from a woman aged 45-65 years who had recovered from COVID-19.

J is TRBJ1-1 and V is TRBV25-1; D not certain. V dropped 3 bases and J dropped 10 bases, with 12 bases sitting between them. This CDR3 comprises 12 residues. Germline V gene lookup returns CDR1 MGHDK and CDR2 SYGVNS. The CDR3 bases are TGTGCCAGCAGTGATAGTACTATGGGAGCTTTCTTT. Translated, it gives CASSDSTMGAFF.

The chain recombines TRBV2 with TRBJ2-7, with D possibly TRBD2 on 6 matching bases. The germline CDR1 and CDR2 sequences are SNHLY and FYNNEI. V was shortened by 8 bases and J by 8 bases, with 22 bases between the two germline ends. This CDR3 spans 14 amino acids. The CDR3 DNA reads as TGTGCCAGCCGGTCCCGTGGAGGGCATCTGAAGCAGTACTTC. Residues: CASRSRGGHLKQYF.

The V gene is TRBV20-1, the J gene TRBJ1-2; 8 bases line up with TRBD1. Per germline, CDR1 DFQATT and CDR2 SNEGSKA (reference sequence). V gave up 7 bases and J gave up 7 bases; unmatched junction bases: 5. The CDR3 spans 11 residues. The CDR3 sequence: CSGGQGIGYTF. CDR3 DNA: TGCAGTGGAGGACAGGGAATTGGCTACACCTTC.

V gene TRBV5-6 combines with J gene TRBJ2-7, with TRBD2 matching over 14 bases. Germline V lookup: CDR1 SGHDT, CDR2 YYEEEE. This CDR3 is 14 amino acids long. V shed 4 bases, J shed 6 bases, and the junction held 3 bases outside the gene matches. The CDR3 loop is CASSPGLAGAEQYF. The CDR3 DNA reads TGTGCCAGCAGCCCGGGACTAGCGGGGGCCGAGCAGTACTTC.

The J gene is TRBJ1-1, the V gene TRBV5-1; 7 positions match TRBD1. The CDR3 loop spans 16 amino acids. Germline V gives CDR1 SGHRS, CDR2 YFSETQ. The V and J ends lost 2 bases and 5 bases, in that order; junction bases with no gene match: 12. CDR3 sequence (DNA): TGCGCCAGCAGCTTACTCGGGGACAGCAGAGATACTGAAGCTTTCTTT. Protein: CASSLLGDSRDTEAFF.

The genes are TRBV6-2 or TRBV6-3 and TRBJ1-5; D uncertain. The CDR3 is 12 amino acids. V lost 5 bases, J lost 3 bases, and 5 bases lay in between. Germline CDR1 MNHEY, CDR2 SVGEGT. The CDR3: CASSDNNQPQHF. The CDR3 nucleotides are TGTGCCAGCAGTGACAACAATCAGCCCCAGCATTTT.

The CDR3 spells CASSYSRAGPQETQYF. The CDR3 nucleotides read TGTGCCAGCAGTTACTCTAGGGCGGGGCCTCAAGAGACCCAGTACTTC. The chain joins TRBV6-2 or TRBV6-3 to TRBJ2-5; D might be TRBD2 (6 bases). V dropped 0 bases and J dropped 2 bases, with 13 bases sitting between them. The germline V gene has CDR1 MNHEY and CDR2 SVGEGT. The CDR3 has 16 amino acids.

The chain employs TRBV9 and TRBJ1-3; 7 nucleotides agree with TRBD1. The CDR3 contains 15 residues. CDR1 SGDLS and CDR2 YYNGEE come from the germline V gene. Losses at the gene ends were 0 bases for V and 3 bases for J; bases not matched to a gene: 3. DNA of the CDR3: TGTGCCAGCAGCGTAGACAGGGGCTTTGGAAACACCATATATTTT. Its translation: CASSVDRGFGNTIYF.

This chain uses TRBV14 with TRBJ2-1; 12 nucleotides align to TRBD2. V trimming: 8 bases; J trimming: 4 bases; junction bases outside the gene matches: 6. The CDR3 is made up of 15 amino acids. The germline V gene has CDR1 SGHDN and CDR2 FVKESK. CDR3: CASRATSGGYNEQFF. Here the CDR3 DNA reads TGTGCCAGCCGAGCGACTAGCGGGGGATACAATGAGCAGTTCTTC.

This clone was counted once. The chain links TRBV7-9 to TRBJ2-4; 15 positions match TRBD2. V dropped 5 bases and J dropped 8; count of bases not matched to a gene: 16. This CDR3 region has 19 residues. Germline V gene data show CDR1 as SEHNR and CDR2 as FQNEAQ (reference sequence). The CDR3 loop reads CASSPTIGLAGGETDIQYF. As DNA, the CDR3 is TGTGCCAGCAGCCCGACCATTGGACTAGCGGGAGGGGAAACTGACATTCAGTACTTC.

The chain uses TRBV5-1 and TRBJ2-3; unclear D gene. Germline CDR1 is SGHRS and CDR2 is YFSETQ. There are 14 residues in the CDR3. Between the trimmed V and J ends, which lost 7 bases and 0 bases, there was a span of 12 bases. DNA of the CDR3: TGCGCCAGCGCTATAGCAGCTAGCACAGATACGCAGTATTTT. It is translated as CASAIAASTDTQYF.

The chain links TRBV28 to TRBJ2-3, with D unclear. Trimming removed 1 base from V and 2 bases from J, with 10 bases in between. From germline, CDR1 is MDHEN and CDR2 SYDVKM. CDR3 length: 15 residues. CDR3 amino acids: CASSLSGRNTDTQYF. CDR3 DNA sequence: TGTGCCAGCAGTTTATCTGGGCGTAACACAGATACGCAGTATTTT.

The chain couples TRBV7-8 to TRBJ2-5; TRBD2 aligns across 7 bases. The CDR3 covers 15 residues. Germline trimming cut 5 bases from V and 2 bases from J; bases unmatched to any gene: 8. Germline CDR1 and CDR2: SGHVS and FQNEAQ. The CDR3: CASSPIAGPQETQYF. CDR3 nucleotides: TGTGCCAGCAGCCCTATAGCGGGTCCTCAAGAGACCCAGTACTTC.

The chain uses TRBV2 and TRBJ1-6, with D perhaps TRBD1 (6 bases). With 8 bases removed from V and 4 bases from J, the gap between germline ends came to 21 bases. The CDR3 runs to 17 residues. Germline CDR1 and CDR2: SNHLY and FYNNEI. CDR3 protein: CASGRSRTAVYNSPLHF. The CDR3 coding sequence is TGTGCCAGCGGAAGATCCCGGACAGCGGTATATAATTCACCCCTCCACTTT.

The CDR3 coding sequence is TGTGCCAGCAGCTTAAGAGGGACAGGGTTAGGCAATCAGCCCCAGCATTTT. Amino acid sequence: CASSLRGTGLGNQPQHF. The V and J genes are TRBV7-2 and TRBJ1-5, with 9 bases that match TRBD1. Germline assignment: CDR1 SGHTA and CDR2 FQGNSA. CDR3 size: 17 residues. With V trimmed by 2 bases and J by 2 bases, 7 bases remained unmatched.

The chain links TRBV27 to TRBJ1-2; tentatively, D is TRBD1 (5 bases). Trimming removed 3 bases from V and 6 bases from J, with 11 bases in between. Germline loops: CDR1 MNHEY, CDR2 SMNVEV (reference sequence). The CDR3 length is 13 residues. CDR3 protein: CASSFRGTHGYTF. The CDR3 bases are TGTGCCAGCAGTTTTAGGGGTACTCATGGCTACACCTTC.

V is TRBV7-3 and J is TRBJ1-1; 11 bases are a match to TRBD1. V lost 5 bases, J lost 8 bases, and 4 bases stayed unmatched. Germline-derived CDR1 and CDR2 are SGHTA and FQGTGA. This CDR3 contains 13 residues. This chain's CDR3 is CASSTGTGGEAFF. The CDR3 nucleotides read TGTGCCAGCAGCACCGGGACAGGGGGAGAAGCTTTCTTT.

The V call is TRBV27, the J call TRBJ2-1, with TRBD2 identical over 11 bases. CDR1 is MNHEY, CDR2 SMNVEV, per germline (reference sequence). V trimming: 5 bases; J trimming: 7 bases; junction bases outside the gene matches: 4. The CDR3 sequence is 14 residues long. For the CDR3, the DNA is TGTGCCAGCAGTCTAGCGGGAGGATATAATGAGCAGTTCTTC. It yields the protein CASSLAGGYNEQFF.

The genes are TRBV12-3 or TRBV12-4 and TRBJ1-5, with 9 bases fitting TRBD1. CDR3 size: 13 residues. V gave up 6 bases and J gave up 10 bases; unmatched junction bases: 7. Here the CDR3 reads CASRGQGTQPQHF. Written as DNA, the CDR3 is TGTGCCAGCAGGGGACAGGGTACCCAACCCCAGCATTTT.

The chain is built from TRBV5-1 and TRBJ2-6; 8 bases fit TRBD1. Germline values: CDR1 SGHRS, CDR2 YFSETQ. This CDR3 has 15 amino acids. V dropped 2 bases and J dropped 3; count of bases not matched to a gene: 1. CDR3 in DNA: TGCGCCAGCAGCTTACAGGGGGTTGGGGCCAACGTCCTGACTTTC. Amino acids: CASSLQGVGANVLTF.

This chain joins TRBV6-5 and TRBJ1-2; TRBD1 matches at 10 bases. The germline CDR1 and CDR2 sequences are MNHEY and SVGAGI. Trimming removed 2 bases from V and 7 bases from J; junction bases left unmatched: 1. CDR3 length: 13 amino acids. The CDR3 loop is CASSYGTGVGYTF. The CDR3 coding sequence is TGTGCCAGCAGTTACGGGACAGGGGTTGGCTACACCTTC.

The J gene is TRBJ1-1, the V gene TRBV2; TRBD1 matches 8 bases. Germline CDR1 and CDR2: SNHLY and FYNNEI. J gave up 5 bases and V 3 bases, and 14 bases lay outside the gene matches. This CDR3 is 17 amino acids long. The CDR3 sequence: CASSDPGQGRKGTEAFF. DNA for the CDR3: TGTGCCAGCAGTGACCCCGGACAGGGTCGAAAAGGTACTGAAGCTTTCTTT. Together with reference TRBV2 and TRBJ1-1, the CDR3 gives the full variable domain: EPEVTQTPSHQVTQMGQEVILRCVPISNHLYFYWYRQILGQKVEFLVSFYNNEISEKSEIFDDQFSVERPDGSNFTLKIRSTKLEDSAMYFCASSDPGQGRKGTEAFFGQGTRLTVV.

The chain uses TRBV19 and TRBJ1-1; possible D gene TRBD1, 6 bases. CDR1 is LNHDA, CDR2 SQIVND, per germline (reference sequence). Between the trimmed V and J ends, which lost 2 bases and 1 base, there was a span of 14 bases. The CDR3 extends over 16 amino acids. Written as DNA, the CDR3 is TGTGCCAGTAGTATAAGCCCGCAGGGGAGGAACACTGAAGCTTTCTTT. Its protein product is CASSISPQGRNTEAFF.

CDR3: CAWRPTGRGYTF. As DNA, the CDR3 is TGTGCCTGGAGACCTACAGGACGGGGCTACACCTTC. The chain links TRBV30 to TRBJ1-2, with a possible D match to TRBD1 (5 bases). Per germline, CDR1 GTSNPN and CDR2 SVGIG (reference sequence). The CDR3 sequence is 12 residues long. V lost 3 bases and J 8 bases, leaving 13 bases between the germline ends.

The rearrangement links TRBV20-1 to TRBJ1-5; tentative D call: TRBD1 (5 bases). The V end lost 3 bases, the J end lost 3 bases, and 12 bases lay between the germline ends. This CDR3 spans 14 amino acids. Germline V gives CDR1 DFQATT, CDR2 SNEGSKA (reference sequence). CDR3 residues: CSASIPGFNQPQHF. In DNA, the CDR3 is TGCAGTGCTAGTATTCCAGGGTTCAATCAGCCCCAGCATTTT.

This sequence joins TRBV4-1 and TRBJ1-2, with D uncertain. CDR1 MGHRA and CDR2 YSYEKL come from the germline V gene. Trimming took 4 bases from V and 5 from J, leaving 14 bases between them. This CDR3 is 14 amino acids long. CDR3 residues: CASSRAAIGYGYTF. CDR3 DNA sequence: TGCGCCAGCAGCCGGGCAGCCATTGGGTATGGCTACACCTTC.